This TCR beta chain was observed in a study of response to subunit inactivated influenza vaccine. From the RT-PCR reads, TCRdb called clonotypes with MiXCR, one entry per CDR3 protein. The sample lists about 570,000 distinct CDR3 sequences, over 9% occurring once. Germline CDR1 is SGHDN and CDR2 is FVKESK. V trimming: 4 bases; J trimming: 0 bases; junction bases outside the gene matches: 14. The CDR3 has 18 amino acids. Many counts were recorded for this clonotype. These data were also reused for a study on T cells expressing NK-cell markers. From that report: Production of TCR beta cDNA relied on 5'RACE template switching with UMIs. Eight donors were sequenced, of whom seven were HCMV-seropositive, while the remaining one was HCMV-seronegative. The dominant NKG2C+ clonotypes represented about 1.0-7.0% of CD8+ T cells in five or six donors. A handful of donors likewise had their CD3+CD56-NKG2C+ fraction led by these clonotypes. Whether expanded NKG2C+ T cell clones were HCMV-specific remained unclear.

This TCR was recovered from a man aged 50 to 60 who received an inactivated influenza vaccine. The gene calls are TRBV14 and TRBJ2-7, with TRBD2 matching over 8 bases. Source: PBMCs from blood, taken on the day of vaccination. CDR3 region: CASSPRFELAVFSYEQYF. The CDR3 coding sequence is TGTGCCAGCAGCCCCAGATTCGAACTAGCGGTCTTCTCCTACGAGCAGTACTTC.